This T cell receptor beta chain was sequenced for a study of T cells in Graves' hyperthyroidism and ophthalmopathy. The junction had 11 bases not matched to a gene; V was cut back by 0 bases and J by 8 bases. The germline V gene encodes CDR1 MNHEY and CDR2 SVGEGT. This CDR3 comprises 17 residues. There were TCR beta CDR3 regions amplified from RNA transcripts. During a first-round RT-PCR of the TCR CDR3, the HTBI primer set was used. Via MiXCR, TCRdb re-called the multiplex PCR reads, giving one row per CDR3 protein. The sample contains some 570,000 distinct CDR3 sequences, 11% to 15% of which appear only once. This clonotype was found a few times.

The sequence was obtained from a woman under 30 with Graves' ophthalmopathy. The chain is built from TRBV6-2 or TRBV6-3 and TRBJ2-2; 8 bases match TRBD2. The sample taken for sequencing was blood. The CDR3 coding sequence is TGTGCCAGCAGTTACTCCGGGACTAGGAAGGGCGGGGGGGAGCTGTTTTTT. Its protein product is CASSYSGTRKGGGELFF.